This TCR beta chain emerged from a study of shared clonotypes between healthy human individuals. Study at large: The plates for each donor numbered three CD4 naive, three CD4 memory, two CD8 naive and one CD8 memory. Whole-study results and caveats: Non-shared clonotypes had lower generation probabilities than clonotypes shared by all four sorted-subset donors.

Selected positively for CCR7 and CD45RO-negative, naive CD8 cells excluded terminally differentiated effector memory CD45RA+ cells. The V segment lost 4 bases and the J segment 11 bases; nucleotides outside the gene matches: 7. Germline V CDR1 and CDR2: SGHNT, YYREEE (reference sequence). CDR3 length: 15 residues. Sequencing was performed with immunoSEQ multiplex PCR; in TCRdb, only in-frame clones are kept and a portion is missing. The sample holds 750,000 to 1,000,000 clones, more than 85% seen once. Comment on this clone: Its matching antigen is unknown.

This chain uses TRBV5-4 with TRBJ2-2, with 14 nucleotides matching TRBD2. Sequenced sample: naive CD8+ T cells sorted from blood. The receptor was derived from a man aged 25 to 40 in good health. The CDR3 loop is CASSDWTSGRSELFF. DNA for the CDR3: TGTGCCAGCAGCGATTGGACTAGCGGGAGGAGCGAGCTGTTTTTT.